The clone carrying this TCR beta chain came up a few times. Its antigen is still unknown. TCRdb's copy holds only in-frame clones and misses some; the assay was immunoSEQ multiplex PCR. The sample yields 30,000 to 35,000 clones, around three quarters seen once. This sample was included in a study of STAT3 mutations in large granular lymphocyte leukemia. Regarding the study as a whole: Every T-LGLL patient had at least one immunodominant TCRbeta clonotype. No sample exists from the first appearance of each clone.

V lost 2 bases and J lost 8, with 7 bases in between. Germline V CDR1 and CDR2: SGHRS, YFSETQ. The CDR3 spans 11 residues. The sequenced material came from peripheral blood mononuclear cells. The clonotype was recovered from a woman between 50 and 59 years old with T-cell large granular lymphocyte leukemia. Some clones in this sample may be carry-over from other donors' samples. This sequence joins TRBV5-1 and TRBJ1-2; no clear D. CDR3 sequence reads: CASSFNGGYTF. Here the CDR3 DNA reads TGCGCCAGCAGCTTTAATGGCGGCTACACCTTC. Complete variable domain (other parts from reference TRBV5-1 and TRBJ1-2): KAGVTQTPRYLIKTRGQQVTLSCSPISGHRSVSWYQQTPGQGLQFLFEYFSETQRNKGNFPGRFSGRQFSNSRSEMNVSTLELGDSALYLCASSFNGGYTFGSGTRLTVV.